Presented here are 26 T cell receptor beta chains from one specimen sequenced in a study of T cells in localized non-small cell lung cancer. The protocol was immunoSEQ multiplex PCR, while the TCRdb copy is restricted to in-frame clones and leaves out a portion. The repertoire holds tens of thousands of clones, with about 89% as singletons. The sample here was peripheral blood, taken before any cancer treatment. The source of these receptors is a man aged 40 to 75 with stage I squamous cell lung carcinoma.

The V call is TRBV30, the J call TRBJ2-7, with D uncertain. Trimming took off 3 bases at V and 1 base at J, with 10 bases between the two ends. The CDR3 loop spans 13 amino acids. CDR1 is GTSNPN and CDR2 is SVGIG in the germline V gene (reference sequence). The CDR3 protein is CAWSVGRSYEQYF. CDR3 nucleotides: TGTGCCTGGAGCGTAGGCAGATCCTACGAGCAGTACTTC.

This clone came up once. V gene TRBV7-6 combines with J gene TRBJ2-7; D not resolved. V shed 0 bases and J shed 3 bases, with 12 bases lying between them. In germline, CDR1 is SGHVS, CDR2 FNYEAQ. This CDR3 region has 15 residues. In DNA, the CDR3 is TGTGCCAGCAGCTTAGCCTGGGGTAAACGCTACGAGCAGTACTTC. This encodes CASSLAWGKRYEQYF.

The chain couples TRBV14 to TRBJ1-1, with a possible D match to TRBD1 (6 bases). This CDR3 region has 14 residues. V was pared by 4 bases and J by 0 bases, with 9 bases between. Germline CDR1 and CDR2: SGHDN and FVKESK. In nucleotides, the CDR3 is TGTGCCAGCAGCCCAGGGACACTGAACACTGAAGCTTTCTTT. As protein: CASSPGTLNTEAFF.

This chain joins TRBV7-3 and TRBJ2-5, with TRBD2 matching over 7 bases. V shed 2 bases, J shed 5 bases, and the junction held 11 bases outside the gene matches. In germline, CDR1 is SGHTA, CDR2 FQGTGA. The CDR3 has 16 amino acids. For the CDR3, the DNA is TGTGCCAGCAGCTTAGGAGCGGGGCCTTACGGGGAGACCCAGTACTTC. Protein product: CASSLGAGPYGETQYF.

The chain links TRBV7-2 to TRBJ2-1, with 7 bases that match TRBD1. Germline assignment: CDR1 SGHTA and CDR2 FQGNSA. V gave up 5 bases and J gave up 6 bases; unmatched junction bases: 10. The CDR3 totals 15 residues. The DNA of the CDR3 is TGTACCAGCAGCCCCCAGACAGGGATCGCCAATGAGCAGTTCTTC. This gives the protein CTSSPQTGIANEQFF.

The rearrangement uses TRBV28 and TRBJ1-1; D is unclear. V lost 2 bases, J lost 4 bases, and 5 bases lay in between. The CDR3 has 12 amino acids. CDR1 and CDR2 (germline): MDHEN, SYDVKM. CDR3 in DNA: TGTGCCAGCAGTTTACGTCTCACTGAAGCTTTCTTT. Translation gives CASSLRLTEAFF.

This rearrangement joins TRBV5-4 to TRBJ2-2; D is unresolved. V was shortened by 1 base and J by 3 bases, with 4 bases between the two germline ends. This CDR3 region has 13 residues. Germline loops: CDR1 SGHNT, CDR2 YYREEE (reference sequence). The DNA of the CDR3 is TGTGCCAGCAGCTTGTCCGACACCGGGGAGCTGTTTTTT. Translating gives CASSLSDTGELFF. Full variable domain (missing parts from reference TRBV5-4 and TRBJ2-2): ETGVTQSPTHLIKTRGQQVTLRCSSQSGHNTVSWYQQALGQGPQFIFQYYREEENGRGNFPPRFSGLQFPNYSSELNVNALELDDSALYLCASSLSDTGELFFGEGSRLTVL.

The chain recombines TRBV9 with TRBJ1-1; the D is unclear. Germline values: CDR1 SGDLS, CDR2 YYNGEE. The CDR3 contains 15 residues. Trimming pared 0 bases from V and 0 bases from J, leaving 9 bases between. The CDR3 sequence: CASSVEGSMNTEAFF. In DNA, the CDR3 is TGTGCCAGCAGCGTAGAAGGATCCATGAACACTGAAGCTTTCTTT.

The chain is built from TRBV2 and TRBJ2-7, with a tentative D call TRBD1 (6 bases). The germline V and J ends were trimmed by 10 bases and 1 base, with 14 bases remaining between them. The V gene's germline CDR1 is SNHLY and CDR2 FYNNEI. This CDR3 is built from 13 residues. CDR3 residues: CATSQGFSYEQYF. In DNA, the CDR3 is TGTGCCACCTCACAGGGCTTTTCCTACGAGCAGTACTTC.

This clone occurred once. The gene calls are TRBV7-2 and TRBJ1-1; 9 bases agree with TRBD1. Germline values: CDR1 SGHTA, CDR2 FQGNSA. The CDR3 is made up of 17 amino acids. J lost 4 bases, V lost 6 bases, and 15 bases had no gene match. The CDR3 region has the DNA TGTGCCAGCAGGCTTACTCTTACAGGGGGCGCGAGCACTGAAGCTTTCTTT. Amino acids: CASRLTLTGGASTEAFF.

V is TRBV6-1 and J is TRBJ1-1, with D perhaps matching TRBD1 (6 bases). CDR3 length: 12 amino acids. The germline V gene has CDR1 MNHNS and CDR2 SASEGT. The V end was cut by 6 bases, the J end by 4 bases, with 9 bases between. The chain's CDR3 is CASRQGFTEAFF. In nucleotides, the CDR3 is TGTGCCAGCAGACAGGGATTCACTGAAGCTTTCTTT.

The gene calls are TRBV5-5 and TRBJ1-4, with TRBD1 matching 8 bases. Germline lookup yields CDR1 SGHKS and CDR2 YYEKEE (reference sequence). The junction had 5 bases not matched to a gene; V was cut back by 5 bases and J by 5 bases. The CDR3 extends over 14 amino acids. The CDR3 sequence: CASSPGQGNEKLFF. In DNA form, the CDR3 reads TGTGCCAGCAGTCCCGGACAGGGAAATGAAAAACTGTTTTTT. Drawing the rest from reference TRBV5-5 and TRBJ1-4, the complete variable domain is DAGVTQSPTHLIKTRGQQVTLRCSPISGHKSVSWYQQVLGQGPQFIFQYYEKEERGRGNFPDRFSARQFPNYSSELNVNALLLGDSALYLCASSPGQGNEKLFFGSGTQLSVL.

The rearrangement links TRBV27 to TRBJ2-1, with TRBD2 as a possible D gene (6 bases). Germline V CDR1 and CDR2: MNHEY, SMNVEV (reference sequence). The length of the CDR3 is 16 residues. Trimming removed 10 bases at V and 3 bases at J, with 22 bases between. CDR3 sequence: CATKNVRGRIYNEQFF. As DNA, the CDR3 is TGTGCCACCAAAAACGTGCGGGGTCGAATCTACAATGAGCAGTTCTTC.

CDR3 DNA sequence: TGTGCCAGCTCAACTTTATTTCAACATGAAGCTTTCTTT. This translates into CASSTLFQHEAFF. J is TRBJ1-1 and V is TRBV18; D is undetermined. This CDR3 has 13 amino acids. Germline lookup yields CDR1 KGHSH and CDR2 LQKENI. Trimming removed 5 bases at V and 7 bases at J, with 14 bases between.

This clone was recorded once. The CDR3 nucleotides are TGTGCCAGTAGTCCGGACGTACCGGAAGCTTTCTTT. Translating gives CASSPDVPEAFF. The chain links TRBV19 to TRBJ1-1, with unresolved D. The CDR3 length is 12 residues. Per the germline V gene, CDR1 is LNHDA and CDR2 is SQIVND (reference sequence). V lost 5 bases and J 8 bases, leaving 12 bases between the germline ends.

J is TRBJ1-5 and V is TRBV4-1; D perhaps matches TRBD1 (5 bases). V was shortened by 0 bases and J by 11 bases, with 17 bases between the two germline ends. Germline assignment: CDR1 MGHRA and CDR2 YSYEKL. The CDR3 sequence is 15 residues long. CDR3 DNA sequence: TGCGCCAGCAGCCAAGATCAACAGCCCGCAGGGACCCAGCATTTT. This gives the protein CASSQDQQPAGTQHF.

The J gene is TRBJ2-3, the V gene TRBV7-6; 10 positions agree with TRBD2. Per germline, CDR1 SGHVS and CDR2 FNYEAQ. The CDR3 extends over 15 amino acids. V gave up 5 bases and J gave up 4 bases; unmatched junction bases: 6. The CDR3 sequence is CASSRSGGHPDTQYF. For the CDR3, the DNA is TGTGCCAGCAGCCGTAGCGGGGGGCATCCAGATACGCAGTATTTT. Looking up the rest from reference TRBV7-6 and TRBJ2-3 gives the full variable domain: GAGVSQSPRYKVTKRGQDVALRCDPISGHVSLYWYRQALGQGPEFLTYFNYEAQQDKSGLPNDRFSAERPEGSISTLTIQRTEQRDSAMYRCASSRSGGHPDTQYFGPGTRLTVL.

The sample holds one count of this clone. The rearrangement uses TRBV6-6 and TRBJ1-5; no clear D. V lost 4 bases and J 4 bases, leaving 8 bases between the germline ends. This CDR3 contains 13 residues. Per the germline V gene, CDR1 is MNHNY and CDR2 is SVGAGI (reference sequence). The CDR3 loop is CASSFGNNQPQHF. As DNA, the CDR3 is TGTGCCAGCAGTTTTGGGAATAATCAGCCCCAGCATTTT.

This chain links TRBV6-6 with TRBJ1-6, with no clear D. The CDR3 length is 15 residues. Germline CDR1 MNHNY, CDR2 SVGAGI (reference sequence). V was shortened by 2 bases and J by 8 bases, with 13 bases between the two germline ends. CDR3 residues: CASSYGRQGDSPLHF. In DNA form, the CDR3 reads TGTGCCAGCAGTTACGGACGGCAAGGAGATTCACCCCTCCACTTT.

V usage is TRBV19 and J usage is TRBJ1-2; TRBD1 aligns across 7 bases. Trimming took 9 bases from V and 7 from J; bases not matched to a gene: 11. The germline V gene has CDR1 LNHDA and CDR2 SQIVND (reference sequence). This CDR3 has 13 residues. The CDR3 protein is CASDAGGLIGYTF. CDR3 in DNA: TGTGCCAGCGACGCAGGGGGACTGATTGGCTACACCTTC.

The rearrangement links TRBV2 to TRBJ2-5, with TRBD2 as a possible D gene (6 bases). The V gene lost 7 bases and the J gene lost 0 bases, with 15 bases spanning the gap. The CDR3 loop spans 15 amino acids. Germline V gives CDR1 SNHLY, CDR2 FYNNEI. The CDR3 is CASMKGLENQETQYF. Here the CDR3 DNA reads TGTGCCAGCATGAAGGGACTCGAAAACCAAGAGACCCAGTACTTC. Full variable domain (outside the CDR3, taken from reference TRBV2 and TRBJ2-5): EPEVTQTPSHQVTQMGQEVILRCVPISNHLYFYWYRQILGQKVEFLVSFYNNEISEKSEIFDDQFSVERPDGSNFTLKIRSTKLEDSAMYFCASMKGLENQETQYFGPGTRLLVL.

The chain carries TRBV6-5 and TRBJ1-2, with D perhaps matching TRBD1 (5 bases). The CDR3 covers 14 residues. Per the germline V gene, CDR1 is MNHEY and CDR2 is SVGAGI. The V gene lost 2 bases and the J gene lost 1 base, with 8 bases spanning the gap. This chain's CDR3 is CASSYGTDNYGYTF. CDR3 coding DNA: TGTGCCAGCAGTTACGGGACGGATAACTATGGCTACACCTTC.

This sequence joins TRBV6-6 and TRBJ2-7; TRBD1 matches 7 bases. After removal of 8 bases from V and 2 bases from J, the junction contained 9 bases not matched to a gene. Per germline, CDR1 MNHNY and CDR2 SVGAGI (reference sequence). The CDR3 has 14 amino acids. CDR3: CASLAGTAAYEQYF. CDR3 bases: TGTGCCAGCCTAGCCGGGACAGCCGCCTACGAGCAGTACTTC.

This chain joins TRBV4-2 and TRBJ2-3; 7 bases are a match to TRBD2. This CDR3 comprises 16 residues. In germline, CDR1 is LGHNA, CDR2 YNFKEQ. With V trimmed by 0 bases and J by 3 bases, 6 bases remained unmatched. The CDR3 spells CASSQDGGGGTDTQYF. As DNA, the CDR3 is TGTGCCAGCAGCCAAGATGGCGGGGGAGGAACAGATACGCAGTATTTT.

As regards this clone: A junction boundary mismatches the germline segment, possibly from a read error. The chain uses TRBV28 and TRBJ1-1; 7 nucleotides match TRBD1. The CDR3 is made up of 13 amino acids. From germline, CDR1 is MDHEN and CDR2 SYDVKM. CDR3 nucleotide sequence: TGTGCCAGCAGGACAGGGTCCAACAATGAAGCTTTCTTT. Translating it yields CASRTGSNNEAFF.

The chain recombines TRBV10-3 with TRBJ2-7; D unclear. Germline V gene sequence: CDR1 ENHRY, CDR2 SYGVKD. The CDR3 has 12 amino acids. V shed 11 bases and J shed 5 bases, with 16 bases lying between them. The CDR3 coding sequence is TGTGCCCCCCCCCGACCGGGCCACGAGCAGTACTTC. This encodes CAPPRPGHEQYF.